Included here is one TCR beta chain sequence, with context. Its antigen has not been determined. Nothing much larger sits one base from this clone, and base qualities are not available. The cohort was made up of 666 healthy bone marrow donors. At the time of sampling, all cohort members were nominally healthy, though unrecorded immune exposures were likely present. The donor was CMV seropositive and belonged to the group of 270 or so seropositive cohort members. A peripheral blood sample was collected from each donor, and TCR beta sequencing was performed on peripheral blood mononuclear cells. The Qiagen DNeasy Blood Extraction Kit was used to extract genomic DNA from the blood cell samples. This entry is derived from a study of cytomegalovirus exposure and HLA in healthy donors (dated by TCRdb to about 2017). Regarding the study in general: According to an earlier analysis of a few hundred of the donors, about 179 million T cells yielded some 110 million unique TCR beta sequences and about 300 Gb of sequence data. HLA typing covered class I and class II loci at four-digit resolution. The study used immunosequencing to profile the T cell repertoires of hundreds of subjects and linked those repertoires to cytomegalovirus serostatus. To decide whether each TCR beta V gene segment behaved as functional or pseudogenic, an earlier analysis of some 580 of the donors relied on high-throughput TCR beta sequencing. In addition to the first cohort of several hundred subjects, a separate validation cohort of 120 different subjects was used. The study was designed to test whether signatures of past pathogen exposure could be identified by cataloging public T cell receptors. Approximately 310 gigabases of sequencing data and tens of millions of unique TCR sequences were included in an early release covering several hundred HLA-typed donors. Rather than using new phenotypic data, the later analysis identified candidate immune exposures from TCR beta sequences and from how often those sequences occurred across donors. Typing coverage differed by locus: A, B, C, DRB1 and DQB1 were typed in roughly 620-630 donors, DQA1 in about 550, DPA1 in 600 to 610, and DPB1 in 472. Every discovery cohort repertoire had been produced on one sequencing platform. Donor age, sex, ethnicity and CMV serostatus were compiled alongside the repertoire data. To predict cytomegalovirus infection status, the study combined high-throughput TCR immunosequencing, statistical association of individual TCRs with disease status, and machine learning. To study patterns of TCR occurrence, a later analysis re-analyzed previously published TCR beta repertoires from 650 to 750 donors and added high-resolution HLA genotyping. Roughly 5 DR-DQ haplotypes were handled as single units for association and clustering, since linkage in the cohort was strong. Of the roughly 400 genotyped donors, 65% to 90% were placed in the genetic ancestry cluster associated with self-reported Caucasian donors. Genome-wide SNP genotypes for about 65% of the 666 donors were used in a later genetic analysis, which treated that subset as a discovery cohort. Among about 360 genotyped donors of the cohort, an average of about 240,000 unique TCR beta nucleotide sequences were sequenced per donor, roughly 18% of them non-productive. Study-wide findings and limitations: A further reported finding was that TCR beta sequences accurately predicted the HLA-A and HLA-B alleles for most subjects in the first cohort. This cohort had only TCR beta chains sequenced, and the lack of alpha or paired-chain data limited which features could be detected. According to a later genetic analysis, donors in an Asian-associated ancestry cluster had fewer N-insertions in productive TCRs than the approximately 670-donor mean. According to a later analysis, TCR association rates differed among HLA loci, with DRB1 alleles showing the most associated TCRs and HLA-C alleles showing the fewest. Immune exposure information for the cohort was limited to CMV serostatus. Because HLA typing was missing for some donors at each locus, association tests included only the typed subset. An association between a missense DCLRE1C variant and V-gene and J-gene trimming of TCR beta chains was found in a later genetic analysis and replicated in an independent cohort. Assigning TCR associations to individual alleles was difficult when HLA alleles, especially DR and DQ, strongly co-occurred. In a later analysis, most CMV-associated TCR beta chains were found to appear HLA-restricted, with HLA associations seemingly driven largely by CMV exposure. While some public TCRs were present in many individuals, most TCR sequences turned up only very rarely across donors. In both the original and validation cohorts, the classifier was reported to diagnose cytomegalovirus status with high specificity and sensitivity. A later analysis associated about 18,000 TCR beta sequences with specific HLA alleles at a false discovery rate of 0.05. Linkage disequilibrium might explain the correlated functional status among segregating V segments, but an unknown experimental factor could not be excluded. An earlier analysis of around 600 of the donors showed that most TCR beta V segments appeared in productive rearrangements either about 87% or about 30% of the time, which broadly matched IMGT annotations. The sequencing pipeline was judged likely to have produced a cluster of highly shared sequence variants as a technical artifact. In a later analysis, HLA-associated TCR beta chains showed more clonal expansion and lower generation probabilities than non-associated chains that were equally common. A few of the identified cytomegalovirus-associated TCR beta chains were confirmed in vitro to be specific for cytomegalovirus antigens. Some IMGT-functional V segments, including TRBV6-2 and TRBV6-3, could not be told apart with the 87-base-pair reads, so those segments were excluded. According to the authors, the approach could potentially be generalized to other disease states and immunological phenotypes. A later analysis reported that several top co-occurrence clusters appeared linked to parvovirus B19, influenza, CMV and Epstein-Barr virus. The study gave a list of some 150 TCR beta chains associated with cytomegalovirus. Because counts were too low, roughly 16 rarely observed V segments, including chromosome 9 orphons, were left out of the earlier analysis of over 550 of the donors. Presence/absence analyses assumed roughly uniform sequencing depth across donors, an assumption that may not hold.

Library creation used the immunoSEQ multiplex PCR assay. The multiplex PCR relied on a mix of 60 forward primers for TCR Vbeta segments and 13 reverse primers for TCR Jbeta segments. A multiplex PCR assay on genomic DNA amplified the CDR3 region of rearranged TCR beta genes. The amplified TCR beta libraries were sequenced on the Illumina HiSeq System as 87-base-pair reads. The study's own analysis went as follows. A later analysis counted tens of millions of unique TCR beta chains across the 500 to 850 repertoires, and some 11 million of these chains were shared by at least two donors. Raw reads were error-corrected and collapsed into unique sequences with a nearest-neighbor algorithm that merged closely related sequences to remove PCR and sequencing errors. V, D and J gene segments were assigned by aligning CDR3 sequences to IMGT reference sequences. Each retained sequence needed at least a six-nucleotide match to both a V gene segment and a J gene segment. A rearrangement was called productive if the CDR3 had no stop codons and remained in frame with V and J, and every other rearrangement was called non-productive. Following IMGT convention, CDR3 was defined as the stretch from the second conserved V-encoded cysteine to the conserved J-encoded phenylalanine. The earlier analysis of about 570 of the donors excluded any sequence lacking an unambiguous match to a single V gene segment. An earlier analysis of roughly 590 of the donors called V segments functional above 56.7% productive rearrangements and segregating when the between-donor standard deviation exceeded 5%. A statistical classification framework was built to diagnose cytomegalovirus status from the catalog of TCR beta chain sequences. V and J gene assignment, in a later analysis, came from comparing TCR nucleotide sequences with IMGT/GENE-DB human TR gene sequences. The TCRdist pipeline was used in a later analysis to assign CDR3 sequences and most-parsimonious VDJ recombination scenarios. In a later analysis, each TCR beta chain was defined by its CDR3 amino acid sequence together with its V-gene family, and reads lacking a unique V-gene family were excluded. A later analysis removed several hundred highly shared, low-generation-probability nucleotide sequences to deal with suspected cross-contamination and a sequencing artifact. In a later analysis, a clonal expansion index was calculated for each public chain from normalized within-repertoire ranks of inferred template counts. A later analysis computed generation probabilities with a VDJ recombination model fitted to out-of-frame rearrangements, and checked the results against IGoR. In a later analysis, TCR-TCR, TCR-HLA and TCR-CMV co-occurrence was scored with hypergeometric tests, and a repertoire-size bias correction was applied to TCR pairs. In a later analysis, false discovery rates were estimated by permuting HLA or CMV assignments 20 times. In a later analysis, co-occurring TCRs were grouped with DBSCAN, and TCRdist sequence similarity was added when clustering was performed within HLA-allele-positive subsets. Repertoires with fewer than 30,000 or more than 120,000 public chains were left out of co-occurrence clustering, as were a few repertoires with anomalous nucleotide sharing. TCRdb limited this immuneACCESS table to in-frame rearrangements with V and J called. A share of clones is missing; checked studies link under half to unresolved V genes, and the rest is unexplained. That table is the source of V, J and clone size, and D and trimming were worked out from the DNA. A total of roughly 150,000 clones appear in this sample, around 78% of them only once. The biggest ten clones account for approximately 5.6% of the sample.

Measured from the cysteine to the phenylalanine, the CDR3 is 15 residues long. The read is trimmed to its CDR3 DNA, 45 bases read in frame from base 1. The CDR1 and CDR2 encoded by the germline V gene (reference sequence) are MNHNY and SVGAGI. V is reduced by 2 bases and J by 1 base, leaving a spacing of 11 bases between them. Sequenced material: PBMCs. In this chain, TRBV6-6 is recombined with TRBJ1-1, with the D gene call left open. The clonotype comes from a woman in her forties in good health and CMV-seropositive. CDR3 reads: CASSYILQTNTEAFF. The nucleotide sequence reads as follows: TGTGCCAGCAGTTACATTTTACAGACGAACACTGAAGCTTTCTTT.